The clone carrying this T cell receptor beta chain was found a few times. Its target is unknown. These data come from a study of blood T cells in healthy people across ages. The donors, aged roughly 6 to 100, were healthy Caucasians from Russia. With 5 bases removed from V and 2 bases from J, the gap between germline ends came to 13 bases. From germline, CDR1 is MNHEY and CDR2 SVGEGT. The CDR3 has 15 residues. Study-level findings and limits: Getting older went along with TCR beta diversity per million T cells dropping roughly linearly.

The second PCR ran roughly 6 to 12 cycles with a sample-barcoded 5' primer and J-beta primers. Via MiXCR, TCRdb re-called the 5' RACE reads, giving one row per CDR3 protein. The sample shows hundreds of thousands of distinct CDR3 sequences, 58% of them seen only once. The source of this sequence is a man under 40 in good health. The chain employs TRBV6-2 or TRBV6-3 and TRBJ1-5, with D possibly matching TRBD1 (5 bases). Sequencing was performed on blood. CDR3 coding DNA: TGTGCCAGCAGTCCCCCTCGGGGCGGCAATCAGCCCCAGCATTTT. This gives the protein CASSPPRGGNQPQHF.